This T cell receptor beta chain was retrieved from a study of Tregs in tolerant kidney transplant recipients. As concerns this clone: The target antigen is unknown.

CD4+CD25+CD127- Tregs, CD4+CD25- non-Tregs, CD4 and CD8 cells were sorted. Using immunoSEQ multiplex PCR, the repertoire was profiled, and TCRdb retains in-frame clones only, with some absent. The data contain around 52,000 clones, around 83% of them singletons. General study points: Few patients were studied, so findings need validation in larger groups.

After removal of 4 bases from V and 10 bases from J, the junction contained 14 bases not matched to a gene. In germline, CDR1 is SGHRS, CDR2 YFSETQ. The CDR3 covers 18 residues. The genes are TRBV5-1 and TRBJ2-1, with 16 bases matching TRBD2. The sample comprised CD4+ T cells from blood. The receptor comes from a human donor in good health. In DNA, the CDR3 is TGCGCCAGCAGCCTCCCCGGGACTAGCGGGAGGGCCCCTGGGGAGCAGTTCTTC. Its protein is CASSLPGTSGRAPGEQFF.